This T cell receptor beta chain was sequenced during a study of T cells in Graves' hyperthyroidism and ophthalmopathy. These patients, aged 18 to 65, had recently diagnosed hyperthyroidism lasting under 2 months. CDR3 length: 17 residues. V was pared by 2 bases and J by 5 bases, with 22 bases between. Germline V CDR1 and CDR2: SNHLY, FYNNEI. Template material for amplifying TCR beta CDR3 regions consisted of RNA transcripts. The primer set for the first-round RT-PCR of the TCR CDR3 was HTBI. TCRdb re-called the multiplex PCR reads with MiXCR, one entry per CDR3 protein. The profile shows roughly 510,000 distinct CDR3 sequences, less than 25% of them singletons.

This sequence was found in a man younger than 30 with Graves' hyperthyroidism. The V gene is TRBV2, the J gene TRBJ2-7; TRBD1 might be the D (6 bases). Sequencing was carried out using blood. CDR3 coding DNA: TGTGCCAGCAGTGAAAGCCGCCGTAGGGGGTTTGGCCACGAGCAGTACTTC. Protein: CASSESRRRGFGHEQYF.